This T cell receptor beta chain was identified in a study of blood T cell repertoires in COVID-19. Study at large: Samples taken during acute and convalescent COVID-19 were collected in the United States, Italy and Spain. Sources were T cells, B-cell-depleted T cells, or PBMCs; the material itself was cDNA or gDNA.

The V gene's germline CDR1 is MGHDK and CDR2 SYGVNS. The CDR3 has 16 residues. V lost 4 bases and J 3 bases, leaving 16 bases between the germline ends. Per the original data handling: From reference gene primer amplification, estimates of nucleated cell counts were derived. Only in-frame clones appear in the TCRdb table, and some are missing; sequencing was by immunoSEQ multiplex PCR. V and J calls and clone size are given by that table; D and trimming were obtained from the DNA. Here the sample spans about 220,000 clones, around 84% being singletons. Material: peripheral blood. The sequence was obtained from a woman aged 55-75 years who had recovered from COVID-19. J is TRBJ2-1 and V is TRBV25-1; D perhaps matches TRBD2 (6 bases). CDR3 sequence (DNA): TGTGCCAGCAGTGGACCCCGGGTCGGGGGCTACAATGAGCAGTTCTTC. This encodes CASSGPRVGGYNEQFF.